Described below is a single TCR beta chain sequence and its context. The source of the sample is a study of metastatic and nonmetastatic thyroid tumors. Trimming pared 6 bases from V and 3 bases from J, leaving 16 bases between. The CDR3 extends over 15 amino acids. Germline V gene data show CDR1 as SGHDT and CDR2 as YYEEEE. Patients had received no treatment of any kind before thyroid surgery. TCRdb re-called clones via MiXCR from the PCR reads. Found here are tens of thousands of clones, about 17% of them singletons; the top ten hold nearly 3.5%. The sequencing input was blood. The TCR was taken from a female donor with papillary thyroid cancer or a benign thyroid nodule (not recorded which). Some clones in this sample may be carry-over from other donors' samples. The rearrangement joins TRBV5-6 to TRBJ2-1, with D perhaps assigned TRBD1 or TRBD2 (5 bases each). In DNA form, the CDR3 reads TGTGCCAGCAATTCAGGGAGTAGCATCTACAATGAGCAGTTCTTC. Translation: CASNSGSSIYNEQFF.